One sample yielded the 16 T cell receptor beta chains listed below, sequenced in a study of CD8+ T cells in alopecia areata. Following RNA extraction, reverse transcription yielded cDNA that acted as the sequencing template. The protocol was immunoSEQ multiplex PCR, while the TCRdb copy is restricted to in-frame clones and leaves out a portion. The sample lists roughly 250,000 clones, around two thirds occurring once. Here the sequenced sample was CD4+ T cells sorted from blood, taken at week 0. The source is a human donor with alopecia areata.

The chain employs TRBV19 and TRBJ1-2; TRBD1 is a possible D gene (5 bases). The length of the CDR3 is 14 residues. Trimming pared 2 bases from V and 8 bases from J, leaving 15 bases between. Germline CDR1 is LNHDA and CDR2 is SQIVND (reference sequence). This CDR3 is CASSIRGEGGGYTF. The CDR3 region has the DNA TGTGCCAGTAGTATACGAGGGGAAGGTGGCGGCTACACCTTC. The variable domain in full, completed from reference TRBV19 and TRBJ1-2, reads DGGITQSPKYLFRKEGQNVTLSCEQNLNHDAMYWYRQDPGQGLRLIYYSQIVNDFQKGDIAEGYSVSREKKESFPLTVTSAQKNPTAFYLCASSIRGEGGGYTFGSGTRLTVV.

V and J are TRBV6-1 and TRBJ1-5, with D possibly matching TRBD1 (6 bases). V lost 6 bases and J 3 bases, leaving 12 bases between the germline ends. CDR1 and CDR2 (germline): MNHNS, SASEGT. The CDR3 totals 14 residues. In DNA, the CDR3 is TGTGCCAGCAGGAAGGACAGTGCCAATCAGCCCCAGCATTTT. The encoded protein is CASRKDSANQPQHF.

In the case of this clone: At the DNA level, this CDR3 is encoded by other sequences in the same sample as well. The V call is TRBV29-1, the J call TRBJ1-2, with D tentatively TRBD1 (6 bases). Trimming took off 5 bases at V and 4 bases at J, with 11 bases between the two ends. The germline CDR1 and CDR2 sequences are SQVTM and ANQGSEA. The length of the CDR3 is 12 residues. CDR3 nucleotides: TGCAGCGTTCTAGGGGGGCTCTATGGCTACACCTTC. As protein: CSVLGGLYGYTF. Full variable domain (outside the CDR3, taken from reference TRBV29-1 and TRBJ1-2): SAVISQKPSRDICQRGTSLTIQCQVDSQVTMMFWYRQQPGQSLTLIATANQGSEATYESGFVIDKFPISRPNLTFSTLTVSNMSPEDSSIYLCSVLGGLYGYTFGSGTRLTVV.

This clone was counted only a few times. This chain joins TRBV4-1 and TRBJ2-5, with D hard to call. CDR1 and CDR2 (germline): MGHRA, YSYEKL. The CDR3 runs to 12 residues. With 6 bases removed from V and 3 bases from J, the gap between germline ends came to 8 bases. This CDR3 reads CASRGREETQYF. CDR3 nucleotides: TGCGCCAGCAGAGGACGGGAAGAGACCCAGTACTTC.

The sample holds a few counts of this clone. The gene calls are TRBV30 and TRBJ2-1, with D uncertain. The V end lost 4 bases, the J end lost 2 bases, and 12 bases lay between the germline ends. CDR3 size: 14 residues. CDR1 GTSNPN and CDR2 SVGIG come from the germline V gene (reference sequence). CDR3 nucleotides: TGTGCCTGGATCACCGATGGGACCTACAATGAGCAGTTCTTC. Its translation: CAWITDGTYNEQFF. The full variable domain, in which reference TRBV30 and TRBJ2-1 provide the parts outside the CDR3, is SQTIHQWPATLVQPVGSPLSLECTVEGTSNPNLYWYRQAAGRGLQLLFYSVGIGQISSEVPQNLSASRPQDRQFILSSKKLLLSDSGFYLCAWITDGTYNEQFFGPGTRLTVL.

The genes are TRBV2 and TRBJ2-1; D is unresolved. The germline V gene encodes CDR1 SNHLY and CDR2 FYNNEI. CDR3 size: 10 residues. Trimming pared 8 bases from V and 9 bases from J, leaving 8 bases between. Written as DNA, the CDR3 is TGTGCCAGCCGTTTCGTTGAGCAGTTCTTC. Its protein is CASRFVEQFF.

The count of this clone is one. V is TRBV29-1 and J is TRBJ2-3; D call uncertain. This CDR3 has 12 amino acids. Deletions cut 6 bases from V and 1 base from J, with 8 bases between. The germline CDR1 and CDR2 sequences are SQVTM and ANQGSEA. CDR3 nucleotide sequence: TGCAGCGTCCATCTAGGCACAGATACGCAGTATTTT. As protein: CSVHLGTDTQYF.

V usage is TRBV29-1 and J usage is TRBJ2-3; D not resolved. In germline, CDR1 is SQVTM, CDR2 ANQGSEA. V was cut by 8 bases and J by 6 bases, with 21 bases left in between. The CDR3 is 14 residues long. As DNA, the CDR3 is TGCAGCCTCATCCTAGGGAATCGCATGGATACGCAGTATTTT. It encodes CSLILGNRMDTQYF.

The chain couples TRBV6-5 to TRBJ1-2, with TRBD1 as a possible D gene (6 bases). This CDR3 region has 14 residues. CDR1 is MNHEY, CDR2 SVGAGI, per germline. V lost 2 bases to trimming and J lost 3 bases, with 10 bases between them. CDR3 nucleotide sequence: TGTGCCAGCAGTTACGTCCAGGGGCACTATGGCTACACCTTC. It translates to CASSYVQGHYGYTF.

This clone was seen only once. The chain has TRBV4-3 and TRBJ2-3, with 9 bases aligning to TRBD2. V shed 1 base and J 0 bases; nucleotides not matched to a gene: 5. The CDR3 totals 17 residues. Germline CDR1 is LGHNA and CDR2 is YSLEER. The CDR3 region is CASSQVLAGTSTDTQYF. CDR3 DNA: TGCGCCAGCAGCCAAGTCCTAGCGGGGACTAGCACAGATACGCAGTATTTT.

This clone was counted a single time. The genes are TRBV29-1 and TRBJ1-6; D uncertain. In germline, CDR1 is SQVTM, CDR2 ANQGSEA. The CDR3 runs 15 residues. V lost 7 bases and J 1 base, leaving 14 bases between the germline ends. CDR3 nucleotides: TGCAGCGCTACGATTGGAAGGTCCTATAATTCACCCCTCCACTTT. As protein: CSATIGRSYNSPLHF.

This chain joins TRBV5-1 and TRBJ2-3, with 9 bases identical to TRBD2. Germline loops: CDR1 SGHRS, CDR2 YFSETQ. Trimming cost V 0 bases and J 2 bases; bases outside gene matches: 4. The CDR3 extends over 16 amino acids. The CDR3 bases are TGCGCCAGCAGCTTGGTTACTAGCGGGTCCACAGATACGCAGTATTTT. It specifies CASSLVTSGSTDTQYF.

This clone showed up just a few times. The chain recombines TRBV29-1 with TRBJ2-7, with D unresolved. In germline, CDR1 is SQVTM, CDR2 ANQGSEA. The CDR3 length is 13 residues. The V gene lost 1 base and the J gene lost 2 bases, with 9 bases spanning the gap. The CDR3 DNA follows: TGCAGCGTTGAAGTGGCACCGACCTACGAGCAGTACTTC. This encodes CSVEVAPTYEQYF.

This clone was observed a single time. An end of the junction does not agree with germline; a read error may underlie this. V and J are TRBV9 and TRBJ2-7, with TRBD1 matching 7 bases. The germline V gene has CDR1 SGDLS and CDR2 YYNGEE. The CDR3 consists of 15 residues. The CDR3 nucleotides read TGCGCCAGCAGCCATTTGGGGACAGCAGACTACGAGCAGTACTTC. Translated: CASSHLGTADYEQYF.

CDR3 loop: CASRPTRNLRQPQHF. CDR3 DNA sequence: TGTGCCAGCAGACCTACACGGAACCTCCGTCAGCCCCAGCATTTT. The chain employs TRBV6-5 and TRBJ1-5; D not certain. Germline CDR1 is MNHEY and CDR2 is SVGAGI. The V end lost 6 bases, the J end lost 6 bases, and 18 bases lay between the germline ends. This CDR3 has 15 amino acids.

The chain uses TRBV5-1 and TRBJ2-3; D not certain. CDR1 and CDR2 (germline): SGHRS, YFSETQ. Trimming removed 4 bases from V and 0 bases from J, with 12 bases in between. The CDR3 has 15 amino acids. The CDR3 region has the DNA TGCGCCAGCAGCCTAGACTCCACGAGCACAGATACGCAGTATTTT. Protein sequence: CASSLDSTSTDTQYF.